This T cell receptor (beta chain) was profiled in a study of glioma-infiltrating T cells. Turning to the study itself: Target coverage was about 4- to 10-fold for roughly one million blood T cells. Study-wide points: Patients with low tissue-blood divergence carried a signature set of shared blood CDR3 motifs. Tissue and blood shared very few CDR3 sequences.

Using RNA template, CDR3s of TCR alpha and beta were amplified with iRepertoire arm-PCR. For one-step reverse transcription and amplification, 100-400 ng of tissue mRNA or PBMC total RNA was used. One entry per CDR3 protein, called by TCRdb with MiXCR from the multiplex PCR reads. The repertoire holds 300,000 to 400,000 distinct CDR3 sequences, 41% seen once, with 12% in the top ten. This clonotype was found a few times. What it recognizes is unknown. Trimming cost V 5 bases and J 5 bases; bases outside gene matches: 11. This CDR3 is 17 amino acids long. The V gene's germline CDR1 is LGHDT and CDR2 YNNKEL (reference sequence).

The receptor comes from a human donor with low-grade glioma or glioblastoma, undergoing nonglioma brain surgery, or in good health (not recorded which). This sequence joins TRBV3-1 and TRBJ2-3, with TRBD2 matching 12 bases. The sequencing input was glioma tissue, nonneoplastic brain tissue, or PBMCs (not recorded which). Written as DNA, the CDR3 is TGTGCCAGCAGCGGACTAGCGGGACCCCACGACGGAGATACGCAGTATTTT. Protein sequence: CASSGLAGPHDGDTQYF.